This T cell receptor (beta chain) was sequenced for a study of Graves' ophthalmopathy and Graves' hyperthyroidism. This clonotype occurred a few times. Physicians reached a diagnosis by relying on clinical symptoms, serum thyroxine, TRAb, thyroid ultrasound and orbital computed tomography. The study amplified TCR beta CDR3 regions using RNA transcripts. HTBI-primed RT-PCR formed the first round, and a multiplex PCR formed the second. Via MiXCR, TCRdb re-called the multiplex PCR reads, giving one row per CDR3 protein. This table has 450,000 or so distinct CDR3 sequences, around an eighth appearing once. This CDR3 is 14 amino acids long. Germline V gene sequence: CDR1 SGDLS, CDR2 YYNGEE. Trimming took 5 bases from V and 2 from J, leaving 13 bases between them.

V gene TRBV9 combines with J gene TRBJ1-1, with unresolved D. The sequenced sample consisted of blood. The TCR originated in a woman in her thirties with Graves' ophthalmopathy. This CDR3 is CASRELTGNTEAFF. CDR3 nucleotide sequence: TGTGCCAGCAGGGAGCTGACGGGAAACACTGAAGCTTTCTTT. The entire variable domain, with the rest obtained from reference TRBV9 and TRBJ1-1, is as follows: DSGVTQTPKHLITATGQRVTLRCSPRSGDLSVYWYQQSLDQGLQFLIQYYNGEERAKGNILERFSAQQFPDLHSELNLSSLELGDSALYFCASRELTGNTEAFFGQGTRLTVV.